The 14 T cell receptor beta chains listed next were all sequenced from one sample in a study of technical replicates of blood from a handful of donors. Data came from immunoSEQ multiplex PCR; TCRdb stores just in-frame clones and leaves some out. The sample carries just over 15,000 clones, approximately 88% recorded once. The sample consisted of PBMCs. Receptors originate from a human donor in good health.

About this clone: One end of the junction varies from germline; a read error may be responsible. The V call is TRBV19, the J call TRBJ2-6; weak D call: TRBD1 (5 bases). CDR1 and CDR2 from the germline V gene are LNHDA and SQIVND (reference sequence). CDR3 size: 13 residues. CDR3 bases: TGTGCCAGTAGTAACTCTGGGGCCAACGCCCTGACTTTC. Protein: CASSNSGANALTF. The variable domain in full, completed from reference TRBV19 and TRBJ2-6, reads DGGITQSPKYLFRKEGQNVTLSCEQNLNHDAMYWYRQDPGQGLRLIYYSQIVNDFQKGDIAEGYSVSREKKESFPLTVTSAQKNPTAFYLCASSNSGANALTFGAGSRLTVL.

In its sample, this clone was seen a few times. CDR3 in DNA: TGTGCCATTTCAGGGTCTTCGAATCAGCCCCAGCATTTT. Protein: CAISGSSNQPQHF. V and J are TRBV10-3 and TRBJ1-5, with D possibly being TRBD1 (5 bases). The germline V and J ends were trimmed by 9 bases and 4 bases, with 13 bases remaining between them. Germline V gene lookup returns CDR1 ENHRY and CDR2 SYGVKD. CDR3 length equals 13 residues.

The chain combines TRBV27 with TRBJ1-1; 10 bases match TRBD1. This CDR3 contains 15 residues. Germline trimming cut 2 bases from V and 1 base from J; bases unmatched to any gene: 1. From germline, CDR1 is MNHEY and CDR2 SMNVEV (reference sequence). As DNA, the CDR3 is TGTGCCAGCAGTTTAAGGACAGGGGGGAACACTGAAGCTTTCTTT. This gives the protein CASSLRTGGNTEAFF.

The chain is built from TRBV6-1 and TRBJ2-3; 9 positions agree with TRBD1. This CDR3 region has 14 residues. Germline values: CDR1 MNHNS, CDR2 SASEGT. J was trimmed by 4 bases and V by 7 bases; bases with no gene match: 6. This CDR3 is CASKDRGEADTQYF. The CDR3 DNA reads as TGTGCCAGCAAGGACAGGGGAGAAGCAGATACGCAGTATTTT.

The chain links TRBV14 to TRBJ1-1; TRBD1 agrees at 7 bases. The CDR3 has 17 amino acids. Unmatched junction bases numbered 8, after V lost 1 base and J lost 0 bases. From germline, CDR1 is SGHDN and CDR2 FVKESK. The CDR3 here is CASSQGSRGVVNTEAFF. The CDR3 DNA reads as TGTGCCAGCAGCCAAGGTAGCAGGGGGGTCGTGAACACTGAAGCTTTCTTT.

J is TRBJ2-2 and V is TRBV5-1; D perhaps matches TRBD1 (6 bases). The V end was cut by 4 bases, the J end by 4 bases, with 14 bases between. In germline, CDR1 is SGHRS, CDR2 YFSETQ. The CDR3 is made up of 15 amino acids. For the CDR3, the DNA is TGCGCCAGCAGCCCGCAGGGGACAATCACCGGGGAGCTGTTTTTT. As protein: CASSPQGTITGELFF.

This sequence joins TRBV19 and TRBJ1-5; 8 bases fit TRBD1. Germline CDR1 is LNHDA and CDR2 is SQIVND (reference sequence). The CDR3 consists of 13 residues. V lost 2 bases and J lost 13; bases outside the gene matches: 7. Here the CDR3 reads CASSIRGQGSQHF. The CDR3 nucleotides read TGTGCCAGTAGTATAAGAGGACAGGGCTCACAGCATTTT.

This CDR3 is CSFGTTTYNEQFF. The CDR3 nucleotides are TGCAGCTTTGGGACTACTACCTACAATGAGCAGTTCTTC. V is TRBV29-1 and J is TRBJ2-1, with TRBD2 matching over 7 bases. This CDR3 has 13 residues. CDR1 is SQVTM, CDR2 ANQGSEA, per germline. With V trimmed by 8 bases and J by 2 bases, 6 bases remained unmatched.

The CDR3 protein is CASSYDRGQKQYF. CDR3 DNA: TGTGCCAGCAGTTACGACAGGGGGCAGAAGCAGTACTTC. The rearrangement links TRBV6-5 to TRBJ2-7, with 10 nucleotides matching TRBD1. The germline V gene encodes CDR1 MNHEY and CDR2 SVGAGI. The CDR3 is made up of 13 amino acids. Unmatched junction bases numbered 3, after V lost 2 bases and J lost 8 bases.

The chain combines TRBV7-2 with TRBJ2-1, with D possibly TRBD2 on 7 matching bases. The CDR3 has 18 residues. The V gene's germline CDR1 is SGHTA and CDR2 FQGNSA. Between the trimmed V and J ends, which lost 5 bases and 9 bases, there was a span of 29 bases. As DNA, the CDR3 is TGTGCCAGCAGCCCACCAGGGGCTAGCGGTGGGTCCGGAGGTGAGCAGTTCTTC. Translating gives CASSPPGASGGSGGEQFF.

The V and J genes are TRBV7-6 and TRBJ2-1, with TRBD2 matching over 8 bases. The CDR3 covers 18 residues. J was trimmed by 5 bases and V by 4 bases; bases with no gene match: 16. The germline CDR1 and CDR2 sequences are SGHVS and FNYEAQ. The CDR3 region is CASSSLPETSGSNNEQFF. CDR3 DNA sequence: TGTGCCAGCAGCTCCCTGCCAGAAACTAGCGGAAGTAACAATGAGCAGTTCTTC. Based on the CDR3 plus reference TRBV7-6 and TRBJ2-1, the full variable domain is GAGVSQSPRYKVTKRGQDVALRCDPISGHVSLYWYRQALGQGPEFLTYFNYEAQQDKSGLPNDRFSAERPEGSISTLTIQRTEQRDSAMYRCASSSLPETSGSNNEQFFGPGTRLTVL.

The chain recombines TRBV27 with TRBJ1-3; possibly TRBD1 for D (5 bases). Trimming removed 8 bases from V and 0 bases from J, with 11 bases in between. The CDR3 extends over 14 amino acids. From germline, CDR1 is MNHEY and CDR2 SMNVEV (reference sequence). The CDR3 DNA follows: TGTGCCAGCGGCGGGGCAAGCTCTGGAAACACCATATATTTT. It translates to CASGGASSGNTIYF.

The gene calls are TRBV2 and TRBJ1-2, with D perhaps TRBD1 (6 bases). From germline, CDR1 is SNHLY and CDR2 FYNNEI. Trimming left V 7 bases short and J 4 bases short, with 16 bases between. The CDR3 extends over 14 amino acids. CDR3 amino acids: CASTGDRSPYGYTF. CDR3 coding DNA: TGTGCCAGCACCGGCGACAGGTCCCCCTATGGCTACACCTTC.

The CDR3 sequence: CASSTTTGERAFF. The DNA for the CDR3 is TGTGCCAGCAGTACAACTACAGGGGAAAGGGCTTTCTTT. The chain joins TRBV6-6 to TRBJ1-1; TRBD1 matches 7 bases. The CDR3 covers 13 residues. The V gene end was trimmed by 5 bases and the J gene end by 11 bases; junction bases not matched to a gene: 11. The germline gives CDR1 MNHNY, CDR2 SVGAGI (reference sequence).